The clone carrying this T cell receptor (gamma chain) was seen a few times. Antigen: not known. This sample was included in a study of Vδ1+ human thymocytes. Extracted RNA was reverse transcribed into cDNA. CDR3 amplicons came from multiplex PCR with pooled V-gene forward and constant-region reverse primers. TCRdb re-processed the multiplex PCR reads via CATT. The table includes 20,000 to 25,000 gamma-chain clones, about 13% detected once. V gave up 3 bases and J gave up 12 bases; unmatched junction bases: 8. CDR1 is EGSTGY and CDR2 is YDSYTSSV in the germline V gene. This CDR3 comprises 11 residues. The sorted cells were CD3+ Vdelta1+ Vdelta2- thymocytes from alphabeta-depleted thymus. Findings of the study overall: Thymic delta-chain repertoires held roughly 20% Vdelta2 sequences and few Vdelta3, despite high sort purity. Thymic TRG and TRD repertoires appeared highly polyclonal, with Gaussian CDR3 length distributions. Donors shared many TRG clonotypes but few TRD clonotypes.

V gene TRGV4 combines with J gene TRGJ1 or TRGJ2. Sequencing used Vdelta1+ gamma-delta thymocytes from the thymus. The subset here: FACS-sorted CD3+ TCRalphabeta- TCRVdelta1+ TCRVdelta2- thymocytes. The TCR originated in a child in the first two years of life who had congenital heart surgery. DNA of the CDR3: TGTGCCACCTGGGATCGGAGGGTGAAACTCTTT. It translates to CATWDRRVKLF.